The 10 T cell receptor beta chains in this list originate from one sample, sequenced in a study of blood T cell repertoires in COVID-19. Only in-frame clones appear in the TCRdb table, and some are missing; sequencing was by immunoSEQ multiplex PCR. There are 150,000 to 200,000 clones in the sample; around nine tenths occur only once, and around 12% lies in the top ten. Sample: peripheral blood. The receptor set was obtained from a woman aged 70-85 years with COVID-19, enrolled during active disease.

The rearrangement links TRBV19 to TRBJ1-6; D might be TRBD1 (5 bases). The CDR3 is made up of 15 amino acids. Germline CDR1 LNHDA, CDR2 SQIVND (reference sequence). Deletions cut 5 bases from V and 7 bases from J, with 15 bases between. CDR3 region: CASSLKLTENSPLHF. Here the CDR3 DNA reads TGTGCCAGTAGTCTTAAGTTGACAGAAAATTCACCCCTCCACTTT.

The rearrangement joins TRBV5-1 to TRBJ1-6; 11 bases are a match to TRBD1. CDR3 length: 13 residues. From germline, CDR1 is SGHRS and CDR2 YFSETQ. Germline trimming cut 5 bases from V and 10 bases from J; bases unmatched to any gene: 2. DNA for the CDR3: TGCGCCAGCAGGGACAGGGGGCTATCACCCCTCCACTTT. It yields the protein CASRDRGLSPLHF.

This chain connects TRBV18 to TRBJ1-2; D possibly corresponds to TRBD1 (5 bases). The CDR3 contains 12 residues. V was cut by 7 bases and J by 2 bases, with 8 bases left in between. From germline, CDR1 is KGHSH and CDR2 LQKENI. The CDR3 coding sequence is TGTGCCAGCTACGACAGCAACTATGGCTACACCTTC. Its translation: CASYDSNYGYTF.

This clone appeared once. The chain combines TRBV10-3 with TRBJ1-2, with D possibly matching TRBD1 (5 bases). CDR3 length: 14 amino acids. Trimming removed 3 bases at V and 7 bases at J, with 15 bases between. CDR1 is ENHRY, CDR2 SYGVKD, per germline. DNA of the CDR3: TGTGCCATCAGTGATGGCAGGGAATTGGTTGGCTACACCTTC. Translated, it gives CAISDGRELVGYTF.

The chain recombines TRBV11-1 with TRBJ1-6; D ambiguous. The CDR3 covers 14 residues. Trimming pared 4 bases from V and 10 bases from J, leaving 14 bases between. Germline V gene sequence: CDR1 SGHAT, CDR2 FQDESV (reference sequence). The DNA for the CDR3 is TGTGCCAGCAGCTCCTTACGGGGTGGCTCACCCCTCCACTTT. This translates into CASSSLRGGSPLHF.

This chain joins TRBV2 and TRBJ1-5; a weak D match, TRBD1 (5 bases). Trimming removed 3 bases at V and 4 bases at J, with 7 bases between. Germline values: CDR1 SNHLY, CDR2 FYNNEI. This CDR3 comprises 13 residues. This chain's CDR3 is CASSETANQPQHF. The CDR3 bases are TGTGCCAGCAGTGAGACAGCTAATCAGCCCCAGCATTTT.

This CDR3 is CASSFALGAPNEKLFF. The CDR3 bases are TGCGCCAGCAGCTTCGCCCTAGGGGCTCCTAATGAAAAACTGTTTTTT. The gene calls are TRBV5-1 and TRBJ1-4, with D possibly being TRBD1 (5 bases). Germline loops: CDR1 SGHRS, CDR2 YFSETQ. The CDR3 length is 16 residues. V gave up 2 bases and J gave up 3 bases, with 14 bases separating them.

The chain employs TRBV4-1 and TRBJ2-4; weak D call: TRBD2 (6 bases). In germline, CDR1 is MGHRA, CDR2 YSYEKL. This CDR3 is 15 amino acids long. V shed 3 bases and J shed 0 bases, with 9 bases lying between them. In nucleotides, the CDR3 is TGCGCCAGCAGCCAGACGGGAGAAGCCAAAAACATTCAGTACTTC. Translating it yields CASSQTGEAKNIQYF.

This chain links TRBV19 with TRBJ1-2; possibly TRBD1 for D (5 bases). CDR3 length: 14 residues. The V end lost 5 bases, the J end lost 6 bases, and 16 bases lay between the germline ends. CDR1 is LNHDA, CDR2 SQIVND, per germline (reference sequence). CDR3 sequence reads: CASSFNRLDNGYTF. DNA of the CDR3: TGTGCCAGTAGTTTCAACCGACTGGACAATGGCTACACCTTC.

The chain carries TRBV29-1 and TRBJ1-2, with 10 bases fitting TRBD1. The germline gives CDR1 SQVTM, CDR2 ANQGSEA. V lost 4 bases to trimming and J lost 7 bases; unmatched junction nucleotides: 3. This CDR3 region has 12 residues. The CDR3 nucleotides read TGCAGCGTTGGACAGGGGGCGCTTGGCTACACCTTC. This gives the protein CSVGQGALGYTF.